This passage covers 5 T cell receptor beta chains from one sample sequenced in a study of T cells after yellow fever vaccination. Via MiXCR, TCRdb re-called the 5' RACE reads, giving one row per CDR3 protein. Of 500,000 to 650,000 distinct CDR3 sequences in the sample, less than 20% were seen once. The sequencing here drew on PBMCs, taken roughly 5 days after the first yellow fever vaccination. These receptors all come from a man younger than 35 who received the YFV17D yellow fever vaccine.

This clonotype was counted a few times. The V call is TRBV5-4, the J call TRBJ2-7, with D perhaps matching TRBD1 or TRBD2 (5 bases each). CDR1 is SGHNT, CDR2 YYREEE, per germline (reference sequence). The CDR3 covers 10 residues. V was clipped by 7 bases and J by 6 bases, with 8 bases between them. CDR3 loop: CASGGREQYF. The CDR3 DNA reads as TGTGCCAGCGGGGGACGCGAGCAGTACTTC.

This clonotype was counted only a few times. The gene calls are TRBV2 and TRBJ2-2; no clear D gene. CDR3 length: 14 residues. Trimming took off 2 bases at V and 1 base at J, with 5 bases between the two ends. Germline loops: CDR1 SNHLY, CDR2 FYNNEI. This CDR3 is CASSETRNTGELFF. The CDR3 DNA sequence: TGTGCCAGCAGTGAAACTCGGAACACCGGGGAGCTGTTTTTT.

The rearrangement uses TRBV11-2 and TRBJ2-5; TRBD2 aligns across 10 bases. This CDR3 is 20 amino acids long. From germline, CDR1 is SGHAT and CDR2 FQNNGV. The V segment lost 5 bases and the J segment 4 bases; nucleotides outside the gene matches: 22. CDR3 sequence (DNA): TGTGCCAGCAGCCCAGAGGGATCTAGTCGGCTAGCGGGGGAGGGAGAGACCCAGTACTTC. Its translation: CASSPEGSSRLAGEGETQYF.

This clonotype was counted a few times. The chain uses TRBV11-2 and TRBJ2-5; no reliable D call. V shed 5 bases and J shed 5 bases, with 18 bases lying between them. The germline V gene has CDR1 SGHAT and CDR2 FQNNGV. CDR3 length equals 15 residues. CDR3 loop: CASSPLGLAGETQYF. CDR3 in DNA: TGTGCCAGCAGCCCCCTAGGCCTGGCCGGGGAGACCCAGTACTTC.

This clonotype was found a few times. The CDR3 is CASTPTITNTGELFF. The CDR3 DNA follows: TGTGCCAGTACCCCGACTATAACGAACACCGGGGAGCTGTTTTTT. The chain combines TRBV19 with TRBJ2-2; tentatively, D is TRBD2 (5 bases). Trimming removed 7 bases at V and 0 bases at J, with 12 bases between. The CDR3 is 15 amino acids. Germline V gives CDR1 LNHDA, CDR2 SQIVND (reference sequence).